The present T cell receptor beta chain was sequenced within a study of beta chain features in type 1 diabetes. Of the isolated RNA, all was reverse transcribed, and so the sequenced material was expressed TCRB transcripts. Assay used: immunoSEQ multiplex PCR; TCRdb lists only in-frame clones, some missing. The sample includes about 160,000 clones, 6.5% to 10% of them seen just once. Remarks on this clone: Its antigen is still unknown.

The V gene's germline CDR1 is SGHAT and CDR2 FQNNGV. The V end lost 0 bases, the J end lost 0 bases, and 6 bases lay between the germline ends. CDR3 length: 14 residues. The study, taken as a whole, reports: Sampled from patients, naive, central memory and Treg TCRB repertoires appeared more similar than those sampled from healthy donors. There was a moderate but significant shortening of TCRB CDR3s in all four CD4+ subsets of Type 1 diabetes patients.

This sequence joins TRBV11-2 and TRBJ2-7; D is unclear. The TCR was taken from a woman under 30 with type 1 diabetes. Sequencing used central memory CD4+ T cells from blood. The CDR3 loop reads CASSLEFGSYEQYF. For the CDR3, the DNA is TGTGCCAGCAGCTTAGAGTTCGGCTCCTACGAGCAGTACTTC.